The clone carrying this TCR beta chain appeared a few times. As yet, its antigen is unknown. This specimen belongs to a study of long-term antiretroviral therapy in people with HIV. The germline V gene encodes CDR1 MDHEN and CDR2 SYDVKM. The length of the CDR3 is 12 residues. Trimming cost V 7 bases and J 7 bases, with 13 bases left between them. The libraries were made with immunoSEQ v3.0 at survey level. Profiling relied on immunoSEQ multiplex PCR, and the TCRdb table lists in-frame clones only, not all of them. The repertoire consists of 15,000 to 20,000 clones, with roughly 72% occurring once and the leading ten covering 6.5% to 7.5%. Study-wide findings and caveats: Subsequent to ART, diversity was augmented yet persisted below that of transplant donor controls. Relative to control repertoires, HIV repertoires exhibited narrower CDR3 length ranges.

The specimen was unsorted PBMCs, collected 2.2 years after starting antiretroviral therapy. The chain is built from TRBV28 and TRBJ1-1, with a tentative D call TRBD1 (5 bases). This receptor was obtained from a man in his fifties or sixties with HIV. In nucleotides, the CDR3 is TGTGCCAGCATTGTCCGGGACGGTGAAGCTTTCTTT. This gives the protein CASIVRDGEAFF.